This T cell receptor beta chain stems from a study of cytomegalovirus exposure and HLA in healthy donors. Study observations and caveats: Reported findings show TCR beta sequences accurately forecast HLA-A and HLA-B alleles in most subjects. Earlier analysis yielded a pattern in which most TCR beta V segments were productive about 90% or about 30% of the time. By HLA locus, TCR association rates varied in a later analysis, with DRB1 showing the most and HLA-C the fewest.

This clone was picked up a small number of times. Its antigen is as yet unknown. With V trimmed by 6 bases and J by 0 bases, 4 bases remained unmatched. The CDR3 is 15 amino acids. Germline loops: CDR1 MNHEY, CDR2 SMNVEV (reference sequence). The PCR was carried out with 60 Vbeta primers and 13 Jbeta primers. Per the original methods: Later, some 75 million unique TCR beta chains were counted in an analysis, and roughly 11 million of them were shared. Libraries were prepared by immunoSEQ multiplex PCR; TCRdb keeps only in-frame clonotypes and omits some of them. That table furnishes V, J and clone size, whereas the DNA furnished D and trimming. Found here are over 100,000 clones, 60% to 80% of them singletons; the top ten hold under 1.5%.

This clonotype originated in a female donor in good health and CMV-seronegative. The chain joins TRBV27 to TRBJ1-5; 8 bases are a match to TRBD1. What was sequenced was PBMCs. CDR3 region: CASSPDRVSNQPQHF. The DNA for the CDR3 is TGTGCCAGCAGCCCGGACAGGGTTAGCAATCAGCCCCAGCATTTT.